The source of this T cell receptor beta chain is a study of PD-L1 blockade in urothelial cancer. Study-level background: Males with urothelial cancer arising in the bladder constituted most of the 29 patients. Researchers found blood samples held a median of roughly 140,000 T cells. Overall study findings and caveats: Durable-benefit cases showed more tumor-associated blood clone expansion at 3 weeks.

On this clone: The antigen remains undetermined.

Sample time point: pretreatment peripheral blood. All patients carried locally advanced or metastatic urothelial carcinoma. Using immunoSEQ multiplex PCR, the repertoire was profiled, and TCRdb retains in-frame clones only, with some absent. This table holds approximately 52,000 clones, around 72% found once. CDR1 is LNHNV and CDR2 is YYDKDF in the germline V gene (reference sequence). This CDR3 is 15 amino acids long. Trimming took 3 bases from V and 4 from J, leaving 13 bases between them. The sequencing used PBMCs, collected around atezolizumab (anti-PD-L1) treatment. V and J are TRBV15 and TRBJ2-1; the D gene is possibly TRBD2 (5 bases). The clonotype was recovered from a man aged 65 to 85 with urothelial cancer. The CDR3 loop reads CATSSGGEIYNEQFF. For the CDR3, the DNA is TGTGCCACCAGCAGCGGTGGGGAGATTTACAATGAGCAGTTCTTC.